The rows below give T cell receptor beta chains drawn from one sample of a study of identical twins. TCRdb itself ran the 5' RACE reads through MiXCR, one entry per CDR3 protein. The sample includes hundreds of thousands of distinct CDR3 sequences, about 20% of them seen just once. These data also featured in a second study, about T cells expressing NK-cell markers.

Input material: PBMCs. These receptors were collected from a woman under 30 in good health. Both conserved end residues are part of each CDR3. Each record gives: D gene, clone size, J gene, V gene, CDR3 DNA, CDR3 protein. A D gene is named only where the DNA matches it firmly. For some rows the clone size is stated as once, few or many, or as a class when expanded; others skip it.

>TRBD2|many|TRBJ2-1|TRBV20-1
TGCAGTGCTAGAGGAGGACTAGCCATCCGCAATGAGCAGTTCTTC
CSARGGLAIRNEQFF
>.|.|TRBJ1-2|TRBV15
TGTGCCACCAGCAGAGATCGACAGGTGTACTATGGCTACACCTTC
CATSRDRQVYYGYTF
>.|many|TRBJ1-2|TRBV7-9
TGTGCCAGCAGCTTCGGAGCCTACCCCGGGGGCTACACCTTC
CASSFGAYPGGYTF
>TRBD1|few|TRBJ2-7|TRBV12-3/TRBV12-4
TGTGCCAGCAGTTTAGTCTGGGACAGTCCTCTCTCCTACGAGCAGTACTTC
CASSLVWDSPLSYEQYF
>.|.|TRBJ2-1|TRBV7-9
TGTGCCAGCACCCATTCGACGGGGTCCTACAATGAGCAGTTCTTC
CASTHSTGSYNEQFF
>.|.|TRBJ2-7|TRBV9
TGTGCCAGCAGCGTAGATTCGGGGGGCGCATTGTACGAGCAGTACTTC
CASSVDSGGALYEQYF
>TRBD1|.|TRBJ1-6|TRBV18
TGTGCCAGCTCATACGGACAGGAGAATTCACCCCTCCACTTT
CASSYGQENSPLHF
>.|.|TRBJ2-7|TRBV20-1
TGCAGTGCTAGAGCAGGATCGTACGAGCAGTACTTC
CSARAGSYEQYF
>TRBD2|.|TRBJ2-1|TRBV10-3
TGTGCCATCAGTGTCTCCTCACTAGCGGGAGGAAGGGAGCCCTACAATGAGCAGTTCTTC
CAISVSSLAGGREPYNEQFF
>TRBD2|.|TRBJ2-7|TRBV20-1
TGCAGTGCACGAACTAGCGCTGACTCCTACGAGCAGTACTTC
CSARTSADSYEQYF
>.|many|TRBJ2-3|TRBV11-2
TGTGCCAGCAGCTTAGTATATGGTATAAGAAGGGGTACGCAGTATTTT
CASSLVYGIRRGTQYF
>.|many|TRBJ1-1|TRBV20-1
TGCAGTGCTAGAGGACAGCCGAACACTGAAGCTTTCTTT
CSARGQPNTEAFF
>TRBD1|.|TRBJ1-6|TRBV5-1
TGCGCCAGCAGCTCCCGGGACAGGGACAATTCACCCCTCCACTTT
CASSSRDRDNSPLHF
>.|.|TRBJ2-1|TRBV7-6
TGTGCCAGCAGCCCATCCGCCCTACAGGGTGAGCAGTTCTTC
CASSPSALQGEQFF
>TRBD2|many|TRBJ2-1|TRBV5-1
TGTGCCAGCAGTGGGACTAGCGGGAGCAATGAGCAGTTCTTC
CASSGTSGSNEQFF
>.|.|TRBJ2-3|TRBV20-1
TGCAGTGCTACCCCCCCCCTGGCAGATACGCAGTATTTT
CSATPPLADTQYF
>.|few|TRBJ2-1|TRBV20-1
TGCAGTGCTATACTATCTAGCGCCTACAATGAGCAGTTCTTC
CSAILSSAYNEQFF
>TRBD2|few|TRBJ2-3|TRBV12-5
TGTGCTAGTGGGGAACTAGCGGGAGGGTTCACAGATACGCAGTATTTT
CASGELAGGFTDTQYF
>.|few|TRBJ2-1|TRBV3-1
TGTGCCAGCAGCCAAGTTGGGGGGCTCAGGGGAGAGCAGTTCTTC
CASSQVGGLRGEQFF
>.|many|TRBJ2-5|TRBV5-6
TGTGCCAGCCTAGACAGCCTGTCATCGACCCAGTACTTC
CASLDSLSSTQYF
>TRBD1|.|TRBJ2-7|TRBV13
TGTGCCAGCAGCTTGCAGGGGGTAGGGGAGCAGTACTTC
CASSLQGVGEQYF
>TRBD2|.|TRBJ2-1|TRBV5-1
TGCGCCAGCAGCTTGTTTCCAGCGGGAGAATACAATGAGCAGTTCTTC
CASSLFPAGEYNEQFF
>.|few|TRBJ2-5|TRBV12-3/TRBV12-4
TGTGCCAGCAGTTTAGACTTCGGGGGAGAGGAGACCCAGTACTTC
CASSLDFGGEETQYF
>.|many|TRBJ2-5|TRBV12-3/TRBV12-4
TGTGCCAGCAGTTTCGTCAGAGAGACCCAGTACTTC
CASSFVRETQYF
>TRBD1|.|TRBJ2-7|TRBV27
TGTGCCAGCAGAGAGGGACAGGTCTCCTACGAGCAGTACTTC
CASREGQVSYEQYF
>TRBD1|.|TRBJ1-5|TRBV12-3/TRBV12-4
TGTGCCAGCAGACCAGGGACAGAATTCCGTCAGCCCCAGCATTTT
CASRPGTEFRQPQHF
>.|many|TRBJ2-1|TRBV12-3/TRBV12-4
TGTGCCAGCAGCTTAGGGACCTACAATGAGCAGTTCTTC
CASSLGTYNEQFF
>.|few|TRBJ1-2|TRBV11-1
TGTGCCAGCAGCTATCACGCAGGAGGGGACAAAGTCCGGAACTATGGCTACACCTTC
CASSYHAGGDKVRNYGYTF
>.|few|TRBJ1-4|TRBV4-3
TGCGCCAGCAGCCAAGGGGAAAGGGGAGGCGGAAAACTGTTTTTT
CASSQGERGGGKLFF
>.|few|TRBJ2-7|TRBV6-2/TRBV6-3
TGTGCCAGCACCGACAACAGCTACGAGCAGTACTTC
CASTDNSYEQYF
>TRBD1|.|TRBJ1-1|TRBV7-9
TGTGCCAGCAGTCCTATCGGGACAGGGGCGAACACTGAAGCTTTCTTT
CASSPIGTGANTEAFF
>.|.|TRBJ1-6|TRBV2
TGTGCCAGCACTCGAGGACAGAACTATAATTCACCCCTCCACTTT
CASTRGQNYNSPLHF
>TRBD1|.|TRBJ2-1|TRBV7-8
TGTGCCAGCAGCTTAGACGGGACAGGGGCATACAATGAGCAGTTCTTC
CASSLDGTGAYNEQFF
>TRBD2|.|TRBJ2-1|TRBV28
TGTGCCAGCAGACTAGCGGGGTACAATGAGCAGTTCTTC
CASRLAGYNEQFF
>.|.|TRBJ2-4|TRBV12-3/TRBV12-4
TGTGCCAGCAGTTTAGGATCTGCCAAAAACATTCAGTACTTC
CASSLGSAKNIQYF
>.|.|TRBJ1-1|TRBV20-1
TGCAGTGCTGGTCCGGGACGGACAAACACTGAAGCTTTCTTT
CSAGPGRTNTEAFF
>TRBD2|.|TRBJ2-1|TRBV4-3
TGCGCCAGCAGCCAAGATGTCGTGGGAGGACTAGCGGCATACAATGAGCAGTTCTTC
CASSQDVVGGLAAYNEQFF
>.|few|TRBJ1-3|TRBV9
TGTGCCAGCAGCGTAGCTCCTGGGATCTCTGGAAACACCATATATTTT
CASSVAPGISGNTIYF
>.|once|TRBJ2-7|TRBV5-1
TGCGCCAGCAGCCCGGTGGGGGCATCCTACGAGCAGTACTTC
CASSPVGASYEQYF
>.|.|TRBJ2-1|TRBV24-1
TGTGCCACCAGTGGAGTTGGTCAGGTCAATGAGCAGTTCTTC
CATSGVGQVNEQFF
>.|.|TRBJ2-7|TRBV6-2/TRBV6-3
TGTGCCAGCAGCCTGACCAGGCGGACAGACTACGAGCAGTACTTC
CASSLTRRTDYEQYF
>.|few|TRBJ2-7|TRBV14
TGTGCCAGCAGCCAAGAAGGTCGAGGTTTCTCCTACGAGCAGTACTTC
CASSQEGRGFSYEQYF
>.|.|TRBJ2-5|TRBV18
TGTGCCAGCTCGCCTACCGGACAGCAAGAGACCCAGTACTTC
CASSPTGQQETQYF
>TRBD1|.|TRBJ2-7|TRBV12-3/TRBV12-4
TGTGCCAGCGGTGTGCAGAGGACAGGGCCCCACGAGCAGTACTTC
CASGVQRTGPHEQYF
>.|few|TRBJ2-1|TRBV19
TGTGCCAGTAGTACCTACCGGGACGGTGGTGAGCAGTTCTTC
CASSTYRDGGEQFF
>TRBD1|many|TRBJ2-6|TRBV6-2/TRBV6-3
TGTGCCAGCAGAGAGACAGGGAAGGGTGGGGCCAACGTCCTGACTTTC
CASRETGKGGANVLTF
>TRBD2|many|TRBJ2-1|TRBV5-1
TGCGCCAGCAGCTCTGGACTAGCGTCGGACCGGAACAATGAGCAGTTCTTC
CASSSGLASDRNNEQFF
>.|few|TRBJ1-2|TRBV12-3/TRBV12-4
TGTGCCAGCATTGGAGGGCAGGAGAGGGGCTACACCTTC
CASIGGQERGYTF
>.|.|TRBJ2-7|TRBV10-3
TGTGCCATCAGTGACGAGACAGGACTCTACGAGCAGTACTTC
CAISDETGLYEQYF
>.|few|TRBJ2-3|TRBV20-1
TGCAGTGCTAGAGATCCTAAGCGGCGTAGCACAGATACGCAGTATTTT
CSARDPKRRSTDTQYF
>.|few|TRBJ2-7|TRBV14
TGTGCCAGCAGCAAGGGCGGGCGTAGGGTCCCTAGCCAAAAACGGCAGTACTTC
CASSKGGRRVPSQKRQYF